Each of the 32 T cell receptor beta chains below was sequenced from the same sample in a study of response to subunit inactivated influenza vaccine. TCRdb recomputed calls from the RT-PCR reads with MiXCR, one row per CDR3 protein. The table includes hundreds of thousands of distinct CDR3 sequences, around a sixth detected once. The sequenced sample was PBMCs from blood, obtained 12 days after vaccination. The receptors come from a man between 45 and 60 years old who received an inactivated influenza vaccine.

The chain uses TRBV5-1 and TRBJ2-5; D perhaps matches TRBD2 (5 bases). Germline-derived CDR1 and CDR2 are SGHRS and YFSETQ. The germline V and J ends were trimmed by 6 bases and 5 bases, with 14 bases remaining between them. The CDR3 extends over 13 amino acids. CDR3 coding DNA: TGCGCCAGCACCCTCCGGGGAGCCGAGACCCAGTACTTC. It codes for CASTLRGAETQYF.

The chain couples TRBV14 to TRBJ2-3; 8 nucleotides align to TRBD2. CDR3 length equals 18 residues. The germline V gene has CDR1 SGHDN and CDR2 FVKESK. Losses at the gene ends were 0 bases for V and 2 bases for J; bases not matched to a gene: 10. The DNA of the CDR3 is TGTGCCAGCAGCCAAGAGTATGGCGGGGGGCCAACCACAGATACGCAGTATTTT. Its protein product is CASSQEYGGGPTTDTQYF.

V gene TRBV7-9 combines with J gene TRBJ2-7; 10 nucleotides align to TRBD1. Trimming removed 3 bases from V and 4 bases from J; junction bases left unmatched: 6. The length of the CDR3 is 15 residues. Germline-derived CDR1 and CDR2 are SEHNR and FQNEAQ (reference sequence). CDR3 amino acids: CASSLGRQGAYEQYF. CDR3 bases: TGTGCCAGCAGCTTGGGGAGACAGGGGGCTTACGAGCAGTACTTC.

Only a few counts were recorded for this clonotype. The CDR3: CASSHPGQGFANQPQHF. CDR3 DNA sequence: TGTGCCAGCAGCCACCCCGGACAGGGCTTCGCCAATCAGCCCCAGCATTTT. The gene calls are TRBV12-3 or TRBV12-4 and TRBJ1-5; 8 bases line up with TRBD1. The V gene end was trimmed by 6 bases and the J gene end by 3 bases; junction bases not matched to a gene: 13. This CDR3 comprises 17 residues.

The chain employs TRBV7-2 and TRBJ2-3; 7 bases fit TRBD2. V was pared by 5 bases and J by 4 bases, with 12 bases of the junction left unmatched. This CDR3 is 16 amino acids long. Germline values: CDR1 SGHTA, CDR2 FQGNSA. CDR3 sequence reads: CASSAPGLRSPDTQYF. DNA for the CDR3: TGTGCCAGCAGCGCCCCGGGACTACGAAGTCCAGATACGCAGTATTTT. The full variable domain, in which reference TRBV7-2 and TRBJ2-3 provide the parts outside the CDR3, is GAGVSQSPSNKVTEKGKDVELRCDPISGHTALYWYRQSLGQGLEFLIYFQGNSAPDKSGLPSDRFSAERTGGSVSTLTIQRTQQEDSAVYLCASSAPGLRSPDTQYFGPGTRLTVL.

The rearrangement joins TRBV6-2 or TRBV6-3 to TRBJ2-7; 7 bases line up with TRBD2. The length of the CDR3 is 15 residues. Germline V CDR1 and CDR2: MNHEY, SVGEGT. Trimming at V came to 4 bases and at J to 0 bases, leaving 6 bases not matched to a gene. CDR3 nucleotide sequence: TGTGCCAGCAGTTCATCTAGCGGCTTCTCCTACGAGCAGTACTTC. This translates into CASSSSSGFSYEQYF.

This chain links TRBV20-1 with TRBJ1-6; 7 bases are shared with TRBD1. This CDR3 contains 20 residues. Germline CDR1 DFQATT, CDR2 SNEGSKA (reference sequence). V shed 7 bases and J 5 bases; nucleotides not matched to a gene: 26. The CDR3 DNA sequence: TGCAGTGTTGTTCACAACAGGGGAACCCTGATGGACGCGAATAATTCACCCCTCCACTTT. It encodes CSVVHNRGTLMDANNSPLHF.

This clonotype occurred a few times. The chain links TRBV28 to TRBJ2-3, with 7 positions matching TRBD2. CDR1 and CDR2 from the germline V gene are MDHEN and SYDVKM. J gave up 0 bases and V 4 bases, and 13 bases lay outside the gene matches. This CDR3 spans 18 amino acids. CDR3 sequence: CASSSPLASGGSTDTQYF. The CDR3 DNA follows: TGTGCCAGCAGTTCCCCGCTGGCTAGCGGAGGGAGCACAGATACGCAGTATTTT.

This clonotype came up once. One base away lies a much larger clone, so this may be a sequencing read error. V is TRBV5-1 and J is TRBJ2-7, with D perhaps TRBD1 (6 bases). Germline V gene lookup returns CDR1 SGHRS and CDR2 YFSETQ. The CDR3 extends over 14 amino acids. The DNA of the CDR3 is TGCGCCAGCAGCTACCCCGGACAGTCCTACGAGCACTACTTC. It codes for CASSYPGQSYEHYF. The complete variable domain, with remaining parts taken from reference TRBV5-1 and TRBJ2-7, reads KAGVTQTPRYLIKTRGQQVTLSCSPISGHRSVSWYQQTPGQGLQFLFEYFSETQRNKGNFPGRFSGRQFSNSRSEMNVSTLELGDSALYLCASSYPGQSYEHYFGPGTRLTVT.

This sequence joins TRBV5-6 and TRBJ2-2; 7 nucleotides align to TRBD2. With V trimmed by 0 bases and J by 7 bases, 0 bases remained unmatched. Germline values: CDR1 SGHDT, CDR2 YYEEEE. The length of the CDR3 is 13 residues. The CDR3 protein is CASSLASGGELFF. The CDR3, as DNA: TGTGCCAGCAGCTTGGCTAGCGGCGGGGAGCTGTTTTTT.

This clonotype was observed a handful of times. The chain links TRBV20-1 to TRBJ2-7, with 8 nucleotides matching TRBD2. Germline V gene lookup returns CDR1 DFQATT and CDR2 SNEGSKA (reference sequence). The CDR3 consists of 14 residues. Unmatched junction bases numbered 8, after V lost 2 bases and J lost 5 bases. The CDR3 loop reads CSARSGRAFDEQYF. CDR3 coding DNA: TGCAGTGCTAGATCCGGGAGGGCCTTCGACGAGCAGTACTTC.

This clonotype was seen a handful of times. CDR3 coding DNA: TGTGCCAGCAGCGTAATGGACACCGGGGAGCTGTTTTTT. This codes for CASSVMDTGELFF. The V call is TRBV9, the J call TRBJ2-2; D unresolved. Germline V lookup: CDR1 SGDLS, CDR2 YYNGEE. Trimming shortened V by 1 base and J by 3 bases, and 4 bases separated the two germline ends. The CDR3 is 13 amino acids.

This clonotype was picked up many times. CDR3 sequence (DNA): TGTGCCAGCAGCCCCCAGGGCTCACGCCACTCGACCCAGTACTTC. Protein product: CASSPQGSRHSTQYF. The J gene is TRBJ2-5, the V gene TRBV7-3; D is possibly TRBD1 (5 bases). This CDR3 has 15 amino acids. Trimming stripped 5 bases from V and 7 bases from J, with 20 bases between. Per the germline V gene, CDR1 is SGHTA and CDR2 is FQGTGA.

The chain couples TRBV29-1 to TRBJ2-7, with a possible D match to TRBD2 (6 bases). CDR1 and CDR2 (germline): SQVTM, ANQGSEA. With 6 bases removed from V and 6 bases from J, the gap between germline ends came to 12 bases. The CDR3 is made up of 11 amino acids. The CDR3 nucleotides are TGCAGCGTCGTCCTAGCGAGCGAGCAGTACTTC. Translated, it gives CSVVLASEQYF.

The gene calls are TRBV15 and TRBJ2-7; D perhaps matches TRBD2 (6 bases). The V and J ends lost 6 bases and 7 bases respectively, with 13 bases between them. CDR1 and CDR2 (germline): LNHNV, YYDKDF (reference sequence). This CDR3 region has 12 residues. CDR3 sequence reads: CATSPGVGEQYF. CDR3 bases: TGTGCCACCAGTCCGGGAGTCGGGGAGCAGTACTTC.

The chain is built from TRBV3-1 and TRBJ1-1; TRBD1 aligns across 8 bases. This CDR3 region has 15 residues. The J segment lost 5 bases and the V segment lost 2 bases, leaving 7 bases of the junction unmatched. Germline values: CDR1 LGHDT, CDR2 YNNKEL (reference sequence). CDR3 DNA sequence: TGTGCCAGCAGCCAAATTGGACAGGGAAATACTGAAGCTTTCTTT. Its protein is CASSQIGQGNTEAFF. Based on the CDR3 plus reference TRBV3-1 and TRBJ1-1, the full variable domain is DTAVSQTPKYLVTQMGNDKSIKCEQNLGHDTMYWYKQDSKKFLKIMFSYNNKELIINETVPNRFSPKSPDKAHLNLHINSLELGDSAVYFCASSQIGQGNTEAFFGQGTRLTVV.

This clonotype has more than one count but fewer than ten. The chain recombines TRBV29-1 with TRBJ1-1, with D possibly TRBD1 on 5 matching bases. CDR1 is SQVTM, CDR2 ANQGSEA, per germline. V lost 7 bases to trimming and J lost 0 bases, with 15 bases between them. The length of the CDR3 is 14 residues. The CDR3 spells CSADGQRLNTEAFF. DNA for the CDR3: TGCAGCGCCGACGGACAAAGGCTGAACACTGAAGCTTTCTTT.

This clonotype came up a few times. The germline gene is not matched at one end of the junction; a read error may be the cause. The CDR3 DNA follows: TGTGGACTAGCGGGAGTAGGCACAGATACGCAGTATTTT. As protein: CGLAGVGTDTQYF. The gene calls are TRBV20-1 and TRBJ2-3; 13 positions match TRBD2. The CDR3 loop spans 13 amino acids. CDR1 is DFQATT and CDR2 is SNEGSKA in the germline V gene (reference sequence).

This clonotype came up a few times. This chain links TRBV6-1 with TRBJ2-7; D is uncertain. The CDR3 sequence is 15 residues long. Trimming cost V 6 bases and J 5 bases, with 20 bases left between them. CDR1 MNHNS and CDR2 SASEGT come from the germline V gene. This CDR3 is CASSLTGSLWDEQYF. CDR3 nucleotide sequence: TGTGCCAGCAGCCTAACTGGGTCTCTGTGGGACGAGCAGTACTTC.

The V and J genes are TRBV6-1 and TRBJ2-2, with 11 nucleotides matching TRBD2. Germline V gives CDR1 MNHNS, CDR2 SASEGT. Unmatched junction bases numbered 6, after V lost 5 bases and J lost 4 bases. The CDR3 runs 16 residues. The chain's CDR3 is CASSTKTSGITGELFF. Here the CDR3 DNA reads TGTGCCAGCAGTACGAAGACTAGCGGGATCACCGGGGAGCTGTTTTTT.

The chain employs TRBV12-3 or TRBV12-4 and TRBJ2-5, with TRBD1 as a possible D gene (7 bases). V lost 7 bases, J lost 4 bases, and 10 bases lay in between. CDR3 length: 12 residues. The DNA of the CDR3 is TGTGCCAGCAACCAGGGGGGAGAGACCCAGTACTTC. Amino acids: CASNQGGETQYF.

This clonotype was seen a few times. The CDR3 loop reads CASLDSNQPQHF. CDR3 sequence (DNA): TGTGCCAGCCTTGATAGCAATCAGCCCCAGCATTTT. V and J are TRBV28 and TRBJ1-5, with unresolved D. Per the germline V gene, CDR1 is MDHEN and CDR2 is SYDVKM. Trimming took 8 bases from V and 0 from J, leaving 5 bases between them. This CDR3 has 12 residues.

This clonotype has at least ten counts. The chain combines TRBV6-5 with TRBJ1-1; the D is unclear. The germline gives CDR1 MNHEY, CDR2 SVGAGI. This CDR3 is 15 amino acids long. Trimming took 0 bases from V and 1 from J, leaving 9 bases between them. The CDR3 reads CASSYSPAANTEAFF. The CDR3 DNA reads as TGTGCCAGCAGTTACTCGCCCGCAGCGAACACTGAAGCTTTCTTT.

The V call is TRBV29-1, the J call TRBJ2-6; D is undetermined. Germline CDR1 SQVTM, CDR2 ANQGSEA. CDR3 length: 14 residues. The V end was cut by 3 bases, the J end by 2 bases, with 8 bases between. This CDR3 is CSVEGTPGANVLTF. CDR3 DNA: TGCAGCGTTGAGGGCACCCCTGGGGCCAACGTCCTGACTTTC.

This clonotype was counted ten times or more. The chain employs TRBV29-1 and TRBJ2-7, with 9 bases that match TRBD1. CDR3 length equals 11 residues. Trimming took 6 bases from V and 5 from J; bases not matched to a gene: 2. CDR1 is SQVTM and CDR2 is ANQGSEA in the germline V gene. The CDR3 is CSVGTGNEQYF. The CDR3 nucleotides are TGCAGCGTGGGGACAGGGAACGAGCAGTACTTC.

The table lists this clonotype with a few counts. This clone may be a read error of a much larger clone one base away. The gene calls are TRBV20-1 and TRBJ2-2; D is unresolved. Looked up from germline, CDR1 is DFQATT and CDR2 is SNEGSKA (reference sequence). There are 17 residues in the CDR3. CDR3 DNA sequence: TGCTGTGCTAGAGATACAAGGAGACTCGCGAACACCGGGGAGCTGTTTTTT. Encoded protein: CCARDTRRLANTGELFF.

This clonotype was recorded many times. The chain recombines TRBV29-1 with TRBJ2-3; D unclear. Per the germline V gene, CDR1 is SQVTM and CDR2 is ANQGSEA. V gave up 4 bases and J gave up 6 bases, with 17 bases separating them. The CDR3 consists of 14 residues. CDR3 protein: CSVVFGSMSDTQYF. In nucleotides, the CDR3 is TGCAGCGTTGTATTTGGGTCAATGTCGGATACGCAGTATTTT.

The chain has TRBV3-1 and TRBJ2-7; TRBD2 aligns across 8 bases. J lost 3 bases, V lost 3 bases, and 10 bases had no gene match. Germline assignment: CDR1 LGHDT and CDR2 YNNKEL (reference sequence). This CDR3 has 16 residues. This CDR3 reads CASSHRLAGRNYEQYF. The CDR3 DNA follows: TGTGCCAGCAGCCACAGGTTAGCGGGGAGAAACTACGAGCAGTACTTC.

CDR3 nucleotide sequence: TGCAGTGCTAGAGATTCTAGTCTAGCCGCAAGCAAGCAGTACTTC. This codes for CSARDSSLAASKQYF. The rearrangement links TRBV20-1 to TRBJ2-7; weak D call: TRBD2 (5 bases). CDR3 size: 15 residues. Germline CDR1 and CDR2: DFQATT and SNEGSKA (reference sequence). V lost 0 bases and J 8 bases, leaving 20 bases between the germline ends.

CDR3 residues: CASSFSRGQGDNEQFF. The CDR3 DNA follows: TGTGCCAGCAGCTTTTCGCGGGGACAGGGGGACAATGAGCAGTTCTTC. The V gene is TRBV11-2, the J gene TRBJ2-1; the match to TRBD1 covers 11 bases. The V gene end was trimmed by 3 bases and the J gene end by 5 bases; junction bases not matched to a gene: 6. Per germline, CDR1 SGHAT and CDR2 FQNNGV. The CDR3 consists of 16 residues.

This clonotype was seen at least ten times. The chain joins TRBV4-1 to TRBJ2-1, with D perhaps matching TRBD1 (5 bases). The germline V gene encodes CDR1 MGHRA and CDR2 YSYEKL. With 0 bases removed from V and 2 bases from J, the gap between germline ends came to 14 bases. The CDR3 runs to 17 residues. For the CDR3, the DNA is TGCGCCAGCAGCCAAGATCTGATCAGGGTGGCCTACAATGAGCAGTTCTTC. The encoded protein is CASSQDLIRVAYNEQFF.

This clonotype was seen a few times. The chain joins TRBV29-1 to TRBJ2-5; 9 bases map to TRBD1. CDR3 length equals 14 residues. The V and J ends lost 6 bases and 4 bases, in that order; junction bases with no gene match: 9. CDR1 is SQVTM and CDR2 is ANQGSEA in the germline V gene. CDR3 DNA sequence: TGCAGCGTGCTAAAGGACAGGGGATCAGAGACCCAGTACTTC. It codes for CSVLKDRGSETQYF.